One and the same sample provided the 11 T cell receptor beta chains below, sequenced in a study of regulatory T cells in long-lasting Graves disease. Arm-PCR of CDR3 regions and iRepertoire HTBI primers were used to build TCR beta libraries. TCRdb ran MiXCR on the multiplex PCR reads and lists one entry per CDR3 protein. The sample lists hundreds of thousands of distinct CDR3 sequences, roughly a fifth occurring once. Documented time point: persistent/refractory GD, antithyroid drugs over 5 years with positive TRAb. With RNA extracted from PBMCs as input, the TCR library was made. The sequencing here drew on peripheral blood mononuclear cells (PBMCs), taken when the disease was refractory, from a patient treated with antithyroid drugs. The receptor source for this set is a female donor with Graves disease.

This clonotype came up many times. J is TRBJ2-4 and V is TRBV28; 11 positions agree with TRBD2. Trimming removed 5 bases from V and 9 bases from J; junction bases left unmatched: 12. This CDR3 contains 16 residues. Germline V gives CDR1 MDHEN, CDR2 SYDVKM. The CDR3 DNA reads TGTGCCAGCAGTCCCCCCTTAGCGGGAGGGCAGGGCATTCAGTACTTC. Translated, it gives CASSPPLAGGQGIQYF.

This clonotype was observed once. A much larger clone differs from this one at a single base, so this may be a read error. CDR3 coding DNA: TGTGCCAGCAGTAGAGACCCGAGTGGCACTGAAGCTTTCTTT. Its translation: CASSRDPSGTEAFF. This rearrangement joins TRBV27 to TRBJ1-1; D unclear. Trimming cost V 5 bases and J 4 bases, with 14 bases left between them. This CDR3 comprises 14 residues. In germline, CDR1 is MNHEY, CDR2 SMNVEV (reference sequence).

On this clonotype: A read error is possible here, since a much larger clone lies one base away. J is TRBJ2-7 and V is TRBV27; 9 nucleotides match TRBD2. The CDR3 has 15 amino acids. V trimming: 4 bases; J trimming: 0 bases; junction bases outside the gene matches: 4. Germline CDR1 and CDR2: MNHEY and SMNVEV (reference sequence). CDR3 in DNA: TGTGCCAGCAGTTCGTCTAGCGGGAACTCCTACGAGCAGTACTTC. It codes for CASSSSSGNSYEQYF.

Ten or more counts support this clonotype. The chain recombines TRBV2 with TRBJ2-7; 8 bases are shared with TRBD2. The germline V gene has CDR1 SNHLY and CDR2 FYNNEI. Unmatched junction bases numbered 6, after V lost 8 bases and J lost 3 bases. The CDR3 runs 13 residues. CDR3 loop: CASALAEYYEQYF. CDR3 sequence (DNA): TGTGCCAGCGCACTAGCGGAATACTACGAGCAGTACTTC.

There are many counts of this clonotype. The gene calls are TRBV15 and TRBJ2-5; 10 nucleotides match TRBD2. The trim removed 1 base at V and 2 bases at J, leaving 4 bases unmatched. The CDR3 spans 16 residues. Germline V gives CDR1 LNHNV, CDR2 YYDKDF (reference sequence). The CDR3 region has the DNA TGTGCCACCAGCAGAGTCCCAGCGGGAGGGCAAGAGACCCAGTACTTC. Protein: CATSRVPAGGQETQYF.

This clonotype was observed at least ten times. The V and J genes are TRBV20-1 and TRBJ1-2; D gene ambiguous. With 1 base removed from V and 8 bases from J, the gap between germline ends came to 8 bases. Germline CDR1 reads DFQATT; CDR2 reads SNEGSKA (reference sequence). The CDR3 totals 11 residues. Written as DNA, the CDR3 is TGCAGTGCTAGAGTGGCAGCCGGCTACACCTTC. Amino acid sequence: CSARVAAGYTF.

This clonotype was seen only a few times. This could be a read error, since a much larger clone is one nucleotide away. V usage is TRBV27 and J usage is TRBJ1-5; no firm D call. This CDR3 comprises 13 residues. Germline loops: CDR1 MNHEY, CDR2 SMNVEV (reference sequence). Trimming pared 6 bases from V and 0 bases from J, leaving 6 bases between. Written as DNA, the CDR3 is TGTGCCAGCAGGGAATATAGCAATCAGCCCCAGCATTTT. This translates into CASREYSNQPQHF.

This clonotype showed up many times. The chain has TRBV28 and TRBJ1-6, with D maybe TRBD1 (6 bases). The CDR3 has 13 amino acids. Germline V gene lookup returns CDR1 MDHEN and CDR2 SYDVKM. V lost 4 bases to trimming and J lost 11 bases, with 12 bases between them. The CDR3 DNA is TGTGCCAGCAGTTCAGCTAACAGGGCACCCCTCCACTTT. Protein sequence: CASSSANRAPLHF.

This clonotype has a count of ten or more. This chain links TRBV2 with TRBJ1-5; D remains unclear. The CDR3 extends over 13 amino acids. V was pared by 3 bases and J by 0 bases, with 3 bases between. Germline-derived CDR1 and CDR2 are SNHLY and FYNNEI. In DNA, the CDR3 is TGTGCCAGCAGTGACGATAGCAATCAGCCCCAGCATTTT. Its translation: CASSDDSNQPQHF.

This clonotype was counted at least ten times. The chain couples TRBV28 to TRBJ2-5; 7 positions agree with TRBD1. Trimming took 4 bases from V and 4 from J; bases not matched to a gene: 12. CDR1 and CDR2 (germline): MDHEN, SYDVKM. The CDR3 runs to 16 residues. CDR3 region: CASSSEQGSLGETQYF. CDR3 sequence (DNA): TGTGCCAGCAGTTCCGAACAGGGGTCTTTGGGAGAGACCCAGTACTTC.

This clonotype was recorded at least ten times. The chain carries TRBV28 and TRBJ1-1, with 12 bases that match TRBD1. Germline CDR1 MDHEN, CDR2 SYDVKM. This CDR3 has 15 amino acids. V trimming: 6 bases; J trimming: 3 bases; junction bases outside the gene matches: 5. CDR3: CASRGDRGPDTEAFF. CDR3 nucleotide sequence: TGTGCCAGCAGAGGGGACAGGGGGCCGGACACTGAAGCTTTCTTT.